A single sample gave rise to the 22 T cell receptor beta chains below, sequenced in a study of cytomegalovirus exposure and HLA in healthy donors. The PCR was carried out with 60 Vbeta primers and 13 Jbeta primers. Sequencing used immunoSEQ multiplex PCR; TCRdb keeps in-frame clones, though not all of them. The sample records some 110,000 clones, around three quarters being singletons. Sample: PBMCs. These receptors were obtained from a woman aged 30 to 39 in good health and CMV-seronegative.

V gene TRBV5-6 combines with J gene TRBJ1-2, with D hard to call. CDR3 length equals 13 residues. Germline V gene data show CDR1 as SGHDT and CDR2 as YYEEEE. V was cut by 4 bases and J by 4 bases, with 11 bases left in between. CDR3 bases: TGTGCCAGCAGCGAAGCAGGTGTCTATGGCTACACCTTC. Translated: CASSEAGVYGYTF.

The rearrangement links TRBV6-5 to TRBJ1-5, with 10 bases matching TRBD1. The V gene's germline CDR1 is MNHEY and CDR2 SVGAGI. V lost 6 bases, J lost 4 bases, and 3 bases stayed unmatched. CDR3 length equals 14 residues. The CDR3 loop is CASSRQGANQPQHF. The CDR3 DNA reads TGTGCCAGCAGCCGACAGGGGGCGAATCAGCCCCAGCATTTT.

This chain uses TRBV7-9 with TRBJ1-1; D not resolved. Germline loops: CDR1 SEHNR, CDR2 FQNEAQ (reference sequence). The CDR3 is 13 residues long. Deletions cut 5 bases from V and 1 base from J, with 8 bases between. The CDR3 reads CASSKHGNTEAFF. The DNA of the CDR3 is TGTGCCAGCAGCAAACATGGGAACACTGAAGCTTTCTTT.

CDR3 residues: CASSPGHNGINEQFF. DNA for the CDR3: TGCGCCAGCAGCCCCGGACATAACGGTATCAATGAGCAGTTCTTC. The genes are TRBV4-1 and TRBJ2-1; tentative D call: TRBD1 (5 bases). The CDR3 loop spans 15 amino acids. Trimming took off 4 bases at V and 6 bases at J, with 16 bases between the two ends. The germline V gene encodes CDR1 MGHRA and CDR2 YSYEKL.

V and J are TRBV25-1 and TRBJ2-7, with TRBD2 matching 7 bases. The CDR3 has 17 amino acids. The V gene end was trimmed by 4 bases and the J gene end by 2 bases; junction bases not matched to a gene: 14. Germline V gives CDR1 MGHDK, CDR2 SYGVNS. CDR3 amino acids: CASSVSAGIRGAYEQYF. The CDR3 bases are TGTGCCAGCAGTGTTTCCGCGGGAATTCGGGGGGCCTACGAGCAGTACTTC.

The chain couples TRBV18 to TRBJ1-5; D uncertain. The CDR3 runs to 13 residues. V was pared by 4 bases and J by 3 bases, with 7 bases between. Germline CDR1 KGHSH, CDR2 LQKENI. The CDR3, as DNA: TGTGCCAGCTCACGAGGTGACAATCAGCCCCAGCATTTT. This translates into CASSRGDNQPQHF.

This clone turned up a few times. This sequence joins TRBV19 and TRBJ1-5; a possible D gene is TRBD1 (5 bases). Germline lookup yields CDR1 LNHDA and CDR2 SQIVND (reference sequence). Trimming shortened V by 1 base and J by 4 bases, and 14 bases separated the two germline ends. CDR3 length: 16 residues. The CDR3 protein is CASSIAAQGLNQPQHF. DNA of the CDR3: TGTGCCAGTAGTATAGCCGCCCAGGGTCTGAATCAGCCCCAGCATTTT.

The CDR3 reads CASSDSRNYGYTF. CDR3 bases: TGCGCCAGCAGTGACTCCCGGAACTATGGCTACACCTTC. This chain joins TRBV10-1 and TRBJ1-2; no reliable D call. Germline values: CDR1 WNHNN, CDR2 SYGVQD (reference sequence). V was pared by 3 bases and J by 2 bases, with 7 bases between. There are 13 residues in the CDR3.

The CDR3 DNA sequence: TGTGCCAGTAGTTGGGGGGTGAATCAGCCCCAGCATTTT. Its protein product is CASSWGVNQPQHF. This rearrangement joins TRBV19 to TRBJ1-5, with D perhaps matching TRBD1 (5 bases). The CDR3 runs to 13 residues. Germline lookup yields CDR1 LNHDA and CDR2 SQIVND (reference sequence). Trimming pared 5 bases from V and 4 bases from J, leaving 9 bases between.

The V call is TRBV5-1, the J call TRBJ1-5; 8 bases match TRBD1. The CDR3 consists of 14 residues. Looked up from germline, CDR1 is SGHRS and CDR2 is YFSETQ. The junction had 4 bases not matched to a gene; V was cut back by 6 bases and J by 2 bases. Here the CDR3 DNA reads TGCGCCAGCAAACCGGGACAGGGCAATCAGCCCCAGCATTTT. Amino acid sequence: CASKPGQGNQPQHF.

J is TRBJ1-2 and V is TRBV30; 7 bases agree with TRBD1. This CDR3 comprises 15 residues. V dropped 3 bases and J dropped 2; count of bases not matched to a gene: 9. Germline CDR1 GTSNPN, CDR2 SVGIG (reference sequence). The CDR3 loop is CAWSVPDRFNYGYTF. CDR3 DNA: TGTGCCTGGAGCGTCCCGGACAGGTTCAACTATGGCTACACCTTC.

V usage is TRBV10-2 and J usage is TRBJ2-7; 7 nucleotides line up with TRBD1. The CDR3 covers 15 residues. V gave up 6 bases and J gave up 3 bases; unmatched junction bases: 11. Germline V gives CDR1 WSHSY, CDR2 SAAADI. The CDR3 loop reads CASSAPDRELYEQYF. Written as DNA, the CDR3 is TGCGCCAGCAGCGCTCCCGACAGGGAACTCTACGAGCAGTACTTC.

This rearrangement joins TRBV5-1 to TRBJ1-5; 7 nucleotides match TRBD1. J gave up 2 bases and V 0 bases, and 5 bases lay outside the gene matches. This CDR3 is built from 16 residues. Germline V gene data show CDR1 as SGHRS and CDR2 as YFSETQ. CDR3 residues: CASSLGDGTGNQPQHF. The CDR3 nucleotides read TGCGCCAGCAGCTTGGGGGATGGGACAGGCAATCAGCCCCAGCATTTT.

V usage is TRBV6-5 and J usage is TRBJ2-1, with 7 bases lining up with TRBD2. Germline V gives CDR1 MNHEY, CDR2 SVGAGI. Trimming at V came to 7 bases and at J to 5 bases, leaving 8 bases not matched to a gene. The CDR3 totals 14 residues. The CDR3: CASNPRAGDNEQFF. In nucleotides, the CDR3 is TGTGCCAGCAACCCACGGGCGGGGGACAATGAGCAGTTCTTC.

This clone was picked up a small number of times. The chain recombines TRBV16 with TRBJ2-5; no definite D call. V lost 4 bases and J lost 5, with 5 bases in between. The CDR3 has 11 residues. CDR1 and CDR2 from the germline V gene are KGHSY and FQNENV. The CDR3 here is CASSRSETQYF. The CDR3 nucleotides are TGTGCCAGCAGCCGGAGTGAGACCCAGTACTTC.

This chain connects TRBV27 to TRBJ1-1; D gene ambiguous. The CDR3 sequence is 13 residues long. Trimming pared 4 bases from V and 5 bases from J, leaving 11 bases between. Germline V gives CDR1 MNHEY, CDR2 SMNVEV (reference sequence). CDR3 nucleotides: TGTGCCAGCAGTTATGGGAGGGTGACTGAAGCTTTCTTT. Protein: CASSYGRVTEAFF.

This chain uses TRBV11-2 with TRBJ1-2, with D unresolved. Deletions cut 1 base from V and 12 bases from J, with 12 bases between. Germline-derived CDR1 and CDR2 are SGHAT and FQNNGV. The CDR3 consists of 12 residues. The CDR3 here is CASSLVPGGDTF. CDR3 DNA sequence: TGTGCCAGCAGCTTAGTCCCCGGCGGGGACACCTTC.

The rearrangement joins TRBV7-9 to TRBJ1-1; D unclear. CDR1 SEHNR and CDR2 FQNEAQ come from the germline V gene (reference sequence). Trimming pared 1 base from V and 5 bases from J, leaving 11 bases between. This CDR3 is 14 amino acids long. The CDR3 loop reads CASSLGGMETEAFF. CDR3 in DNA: TGTGCCAGCAGCTTAGGCGGGATGGAGACTGAAGCTTTCTTT.

The CDR3 region has the DNA TGTGCCTGGGGGTTCCCGGGGAACTACAATGAGCAGTTCTTC. Protein product: CAWGFPGNYNEQFF. The rearrangement joins TRBV30 to TRBJ2-1, with a weak D call TRBD2 (5 bases). V was cut by 5 bases and J by 3 bases, with 14 bases left in between. CDR3 length: 14 amino acids. The V gene's germline CDR1 is GTSNPN and CDR2 SVGIG (reference sequence).

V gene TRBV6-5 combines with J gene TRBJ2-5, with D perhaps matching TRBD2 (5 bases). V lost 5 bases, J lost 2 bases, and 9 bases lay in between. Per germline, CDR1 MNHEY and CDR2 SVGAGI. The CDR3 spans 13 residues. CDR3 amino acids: CASSRTGQETQYF. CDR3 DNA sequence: TGTGCCAGCAGTAGGACGGGACAAGAGACCCAGTACTTC.

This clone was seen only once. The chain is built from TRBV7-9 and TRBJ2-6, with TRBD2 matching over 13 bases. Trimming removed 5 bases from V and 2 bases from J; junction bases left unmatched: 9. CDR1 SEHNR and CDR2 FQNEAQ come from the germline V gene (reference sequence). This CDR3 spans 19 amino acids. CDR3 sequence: CASSALTSGRYPGANVLTF. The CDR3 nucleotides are TGTGCCAGCAGCGCCTTGACTAGCGGGAGGTATCCTGGGGCCAACGTCCTGACTTTC.

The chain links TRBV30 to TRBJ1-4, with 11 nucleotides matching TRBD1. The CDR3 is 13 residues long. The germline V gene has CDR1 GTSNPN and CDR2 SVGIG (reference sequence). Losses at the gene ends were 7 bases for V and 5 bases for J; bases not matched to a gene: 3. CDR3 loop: CASRDRGNEKLFF. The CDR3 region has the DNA TGTGCCTCCCGGGACAGGGGGAATGAAAAACTGTTTTTT.